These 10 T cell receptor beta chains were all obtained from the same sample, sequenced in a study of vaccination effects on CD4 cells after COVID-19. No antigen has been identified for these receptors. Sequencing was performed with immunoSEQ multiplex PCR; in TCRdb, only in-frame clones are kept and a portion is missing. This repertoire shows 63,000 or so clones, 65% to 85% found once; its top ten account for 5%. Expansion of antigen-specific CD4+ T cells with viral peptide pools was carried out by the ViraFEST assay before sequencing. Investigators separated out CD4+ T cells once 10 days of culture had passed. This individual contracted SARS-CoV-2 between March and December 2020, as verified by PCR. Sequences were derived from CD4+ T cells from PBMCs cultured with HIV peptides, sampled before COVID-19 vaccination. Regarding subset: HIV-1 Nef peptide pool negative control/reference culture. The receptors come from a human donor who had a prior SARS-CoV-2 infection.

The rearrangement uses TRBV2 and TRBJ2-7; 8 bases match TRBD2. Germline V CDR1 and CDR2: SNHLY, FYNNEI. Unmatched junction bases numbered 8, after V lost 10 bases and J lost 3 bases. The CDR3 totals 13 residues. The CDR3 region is CATSGGRNYEQYF. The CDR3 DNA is TGTGCCACTTCGGGAGGGCGAAACTACGAGCAGTACTTC.

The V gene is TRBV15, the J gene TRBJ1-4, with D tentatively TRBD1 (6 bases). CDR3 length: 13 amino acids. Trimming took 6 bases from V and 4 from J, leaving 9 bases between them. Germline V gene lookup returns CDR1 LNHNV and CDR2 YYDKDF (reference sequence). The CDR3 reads CATSGQINEKLFF. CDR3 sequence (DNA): TGTGCCACCAGTGGACAGATTAATGAAAAACTGTTTTTT.

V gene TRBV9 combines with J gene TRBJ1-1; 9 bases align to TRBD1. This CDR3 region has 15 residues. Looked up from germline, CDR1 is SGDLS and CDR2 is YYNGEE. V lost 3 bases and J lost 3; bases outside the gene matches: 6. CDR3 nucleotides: TGTGCCAGCAGCGCCCCGACAGGGGGGGACACTGAAGCTTTCTTT. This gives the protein CASSAPTGGDTEAFF. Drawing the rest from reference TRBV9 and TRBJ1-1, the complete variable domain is DSGVTQTPKHLITATGQRVTLRCSPRSGDLSVYWYQQSLDQGLQFLIQYYNGEERAKGNILERFSAQQFPDLHSELNLSSLELGDSALYFCASSAPTGGDTEAFFGQGTRLTVV.

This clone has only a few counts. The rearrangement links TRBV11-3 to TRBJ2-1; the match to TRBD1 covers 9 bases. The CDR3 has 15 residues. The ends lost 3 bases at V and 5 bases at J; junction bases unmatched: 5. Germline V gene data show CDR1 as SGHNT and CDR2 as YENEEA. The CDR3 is CASSLRQGENNEQFF. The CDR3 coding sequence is TGTGCCAGCAGCTTGAGACAGGGGGAGAACAATGAGCAGTTCTTC.

In DNA, the CDR3 is TGCGCCAGCAGCTTGGCCCTAGGAATAACCTATGGCTACACCTTC. The encoded protein is CASSLALGITYGYTF. The chain employs TRBV5-1 and TRBJ1-2; no firm D call. CDR3 size: 15 residues. Trimming took 0 bases from V and 4 from J, leaving 13 bases between them. CDR1 and CDR2 (germline): SGHRS, YFSETQ.

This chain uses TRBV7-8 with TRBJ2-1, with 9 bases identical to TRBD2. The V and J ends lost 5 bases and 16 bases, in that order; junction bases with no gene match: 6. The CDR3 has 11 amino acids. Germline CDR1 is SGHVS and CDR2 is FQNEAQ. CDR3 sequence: CASSRAGGSFF. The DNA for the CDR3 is TGTGCCAGCAGCCGCGCGGGGGGGAGTTTCTTC.

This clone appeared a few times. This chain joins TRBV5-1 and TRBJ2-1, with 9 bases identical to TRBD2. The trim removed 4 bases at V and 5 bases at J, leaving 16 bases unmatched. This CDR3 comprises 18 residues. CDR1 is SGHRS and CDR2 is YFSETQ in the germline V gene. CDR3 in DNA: TGCGCCAGCAGCGGGGATCAGAGGAGCGGGGGGCTTCACAATGAGCAGTTCTTC. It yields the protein CASSGDQRSGGLHNEQFF.

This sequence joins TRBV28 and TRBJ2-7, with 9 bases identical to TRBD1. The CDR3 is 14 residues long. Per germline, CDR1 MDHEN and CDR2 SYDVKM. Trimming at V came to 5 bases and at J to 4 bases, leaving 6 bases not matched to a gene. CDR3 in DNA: TGTGCCAGCAGTCTACCGGGACAGGGTTACGAGCAGTACTTC. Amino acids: CASSLPGQGYEQYF.

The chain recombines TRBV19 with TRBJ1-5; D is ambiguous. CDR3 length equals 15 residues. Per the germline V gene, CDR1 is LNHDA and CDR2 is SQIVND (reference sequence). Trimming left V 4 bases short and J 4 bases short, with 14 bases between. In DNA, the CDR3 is TGTGCCAGTAGTAGGTCACCCACCACAAATCAGCCCCAGCATTTT. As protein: CASSRSPTTNQPQHF.

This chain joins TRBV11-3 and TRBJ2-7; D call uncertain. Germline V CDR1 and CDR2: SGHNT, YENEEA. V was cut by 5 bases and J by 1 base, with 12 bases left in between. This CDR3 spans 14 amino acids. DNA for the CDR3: TGTGCCAGCAGCAGTGCCAGGTCATCCTACGAGCAGTACTTC. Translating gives CASSSARSSYEQYF.